These T cell receptor beta chains were read from a single sample in a study of blood T cell repertoires in COVID-19. Assay used: immunoSEQ multiplex PCR; TCRdb lists only in-frame clones, some missing. The sample yields about 60,000 clones, more than 85% seen once. The sequencing sample was made of peripheral blood. The source is a man aged 60 to 69 with acute or convalescent COVID-19. The CDR3 runs from the conserved cysteine through the conserved F or W. Fields, in order: CDR3 protein, V gene, J gene.

CASSLGDRNTGELFF	TRBV13	TRBJ2-2
CASSRVKMGAALNSGANVLTF	TRBV14	TRBJ2-6
CATSDPGGKEHGYTF	TRBV24-1	TRBJ1-2
CASSETGGLNEQFF	TRBV6-1	TRBJ2-1
CASSLPGLAESTDTQYF	TRBV7-2	TRBJ2-3
CAWSVWEEGLAGESSKTQYF	TRBV30	TRBJ2-5
CASSPGQGGLATNEKLFF	TRBV3-1/TRBV3-2	TRBJ1-4
CASSFAGYEKLFF	TRBV5-6	TRBJ1-4
CASSSRQGAIGAFF	TRBV7-9	TRBJ1-1
CAITPGLAGGNTGELFF	TRBV10-3	TRBJ2-2
CASNRDRSYEQYF	TRBV23-1	TRBJ2-7
CASRSWTGRGNQPQHF	TRBV19	TRBJ1-5
CASSLSQGSGNTIYF	TRBV5-5	TRBJ1-3
CASSPPGGGTEAFF	TRBV7-3	TRBJ1-1
CASSLAGRGGRASGEQYF	TRBV5-6	TRBJ2-7
CASSFSWGKETQYF	TRBV5-8	TRBJ2-5
CASSIRDSGNEQFF	TRBV19	TRBJ2-1
CASRTPAGRGRTEAFF	TRBV28	TRBJ1-1
CASSAGTGSWNSPLHF	TRBV9	TRBJ1-6
CASRGGSNQPQHF	TRBV6-5	TRBJ1-5
CASSQDGTSYEQYF	TRBV4-3	TRBJ2-7
CATSDFRLAANEQFF	TRBV24-1	TRBJ2-1
CASSPRQGKTYEQYF	TRBV21-1	TRBJ2-7
CASSPGGGETGYTF	TRBV4-3	TRBJ1-2
CASSPDPGYYEQYF	TRBV2	TRBJ2-7
CASSVRDQYRAFF	TRBV19	TRBJ1-1
CASRGAQQETQYF	TRBV7-8	TRBJ2-5
CASRGTLADTQYF	TRBV2	TRBJ2-3
CAWKRTGEGNSGNTIYF	TRBV30	TRBJ1-3
CASSRGGRSNQPQHF	TRBV7-2	TRBJ1-5
CASSSRGGGFNSPLHF	TRBV7-3	TRBJ1-6
CASSNRRAVGQPQHF	TRBV18	TRBJ1-5
CASSHGQGDGNEQFF	TRBV7-6	TRBJ2-1
CASSQESMDLGNQPQHF	TRBV23-1	TRBJ1-5
CASSQDEGQGNPDTQYF	TRBV4-3	TRBJ2-3
CASSQGAGGNTEAFF	TRBV5-1	TRBJ1-1
CSASPHNEQFF	TRBV20-1	TRBJ2-1
CAWSMTDNQPQHF	TRBV30	TRBJ1-5
CASSLWASYQETQYF	TRBV5-6	TRBJ2-5
CASSNADNSPLHF	TRBV21-1	TRBJ1-6
CASSRTGSYGYTF	TRBV6-6	TRBJ1-2
CASSVAPAGDYEQYF	TRBV9	TRBJ2-7
CASSPGDRTPYEQYF	TRBV19	TRBJ2-7
CASSLLGQGPLRQYF	TRBV7-9	TRBJ2-7
CAWDSGSINEKLFF	TRBV30	TRBJ1-4
CATRAQADNEQFF	TRBV28	TRBJ2-1
CASRGSETKLFF	TRBV6-5	TRBJ1-4
CASSLEAGGFEQFF	TRBV5-4	TRBJ2-1
CASSTGGYEQYF	TRBV12-3/TRBV12-4	TRBJ2-7
CASSAHRGMNTEAFF	TRBV27	TRBJ1-1
CASSSTGNYNSPLHF	TRBV6-2/TRBV6-3	TRBJ1-6